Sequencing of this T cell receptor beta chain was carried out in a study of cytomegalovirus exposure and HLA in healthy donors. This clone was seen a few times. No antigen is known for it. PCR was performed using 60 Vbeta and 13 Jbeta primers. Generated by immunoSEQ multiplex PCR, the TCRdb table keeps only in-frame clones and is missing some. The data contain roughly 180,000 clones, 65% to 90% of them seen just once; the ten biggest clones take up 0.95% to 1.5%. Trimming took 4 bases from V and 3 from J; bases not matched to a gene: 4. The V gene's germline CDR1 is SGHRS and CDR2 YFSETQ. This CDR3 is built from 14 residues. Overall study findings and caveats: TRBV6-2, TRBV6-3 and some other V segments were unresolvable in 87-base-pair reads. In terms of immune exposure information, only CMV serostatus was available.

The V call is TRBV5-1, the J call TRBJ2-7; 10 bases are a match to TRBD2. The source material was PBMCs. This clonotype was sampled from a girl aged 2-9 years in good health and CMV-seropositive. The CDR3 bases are TGCGCCAGCAGCGAGCGGGAGGGCGGCTACGAGCAGTACTTC. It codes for CASSEREGGYEQYF.